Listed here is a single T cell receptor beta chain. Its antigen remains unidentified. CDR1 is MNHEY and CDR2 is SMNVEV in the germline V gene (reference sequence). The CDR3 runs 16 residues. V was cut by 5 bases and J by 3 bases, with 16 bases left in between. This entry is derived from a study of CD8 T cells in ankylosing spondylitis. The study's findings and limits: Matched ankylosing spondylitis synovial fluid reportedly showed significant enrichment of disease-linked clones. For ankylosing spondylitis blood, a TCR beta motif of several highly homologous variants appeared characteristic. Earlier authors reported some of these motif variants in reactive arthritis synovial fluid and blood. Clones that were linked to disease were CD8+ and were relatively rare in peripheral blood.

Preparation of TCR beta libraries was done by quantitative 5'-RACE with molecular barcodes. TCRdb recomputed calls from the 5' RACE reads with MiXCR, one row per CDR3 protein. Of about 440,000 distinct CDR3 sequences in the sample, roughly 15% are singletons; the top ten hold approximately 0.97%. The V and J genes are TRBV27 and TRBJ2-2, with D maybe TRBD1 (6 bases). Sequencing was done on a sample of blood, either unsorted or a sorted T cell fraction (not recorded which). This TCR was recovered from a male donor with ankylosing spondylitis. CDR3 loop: CASSIVDRLHTGELFF. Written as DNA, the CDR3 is TGTGCCAGCAGTATAGTAGACAGGTTGCACACCGGGGAGCTGTTTTTT.